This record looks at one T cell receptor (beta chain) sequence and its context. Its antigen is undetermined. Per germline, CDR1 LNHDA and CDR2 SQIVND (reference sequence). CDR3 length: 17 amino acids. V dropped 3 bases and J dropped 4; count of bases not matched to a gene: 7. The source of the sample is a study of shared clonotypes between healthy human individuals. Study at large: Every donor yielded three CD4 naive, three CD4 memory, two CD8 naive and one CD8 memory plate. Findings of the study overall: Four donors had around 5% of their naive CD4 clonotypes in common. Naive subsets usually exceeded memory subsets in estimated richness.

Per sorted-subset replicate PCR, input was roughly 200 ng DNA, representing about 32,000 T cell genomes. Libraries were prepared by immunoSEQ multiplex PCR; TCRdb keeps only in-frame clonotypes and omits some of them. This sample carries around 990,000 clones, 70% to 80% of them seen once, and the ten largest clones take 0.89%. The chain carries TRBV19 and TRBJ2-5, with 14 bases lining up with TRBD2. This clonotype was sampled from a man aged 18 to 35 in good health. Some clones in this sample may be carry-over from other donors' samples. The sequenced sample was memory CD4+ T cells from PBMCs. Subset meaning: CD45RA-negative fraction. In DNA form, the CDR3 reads TGTGCCAGTAGTATCCCGGGACTAGCGGGAGAAAGAGAGACCCAGTACTTC. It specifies CASSIPGLAGERETQYF.